Shown below are 22 T cell receptor beta chains from a single sample sequenced in a study of Graves' ophthalmopathy and Graves' hyperthyroidism. Transcripts of RNA were the source for amplifying TCR beta CDR3 regions. An initial RT-PCR round employing HTBI primers preceded a second-round multiplex PCR. TCRdb recomputed calls from the multiplex PCR reads with MiXCR, one row per CDR3 protein. The data contain more than 550,000 distinct CDR3 sequences, roughly two fifths of them singletons. Sequencing used peripheral blood. The receptors originated from an adult man with Graves' ophthalmopathy.

This clonotype came up many times. The chain combines TRBV6-6 with TRBJ1-2; 10 nucleotides match TRBD1. The germline V gene has CDR1 MNHNY and CDR2 SVGAGI (reference sequence). V dropped 8 bases and J dropped 4; count of bases not matched to a gene: 19. The CDR3 length is 18 residues. The CDR3 protein is CASQRRGTGVPAGYGYTF. For the CDR3, the DNA is TGTGCCAGCCAGAGGAGGGGGACAGGGGTCCCAGCGGGCTATGGCTACACCTTC.

This clonotype occurred once. J is TRBJ2-7 and V is TRBV25-1, with D possibly being TRBD2 (5 bases). Germline V gene lookup returns CDR1 MGHDK and CDR2 SYGVNS. This CDR3 contains 13 residues. The V end was cut by 6 bases, the J end by 5 bases, with 14 bases between. The DNA of the CDR3 is TGTGCCAGCAGCTGGAGCGGCGGTGACGAGCAGTACTTC. Protein product: CASSWSGGDEQYF.

This clonotype was seen repeatedly, ten times or more. The CDR3, as DNA: TGCAGCGCCAGGCATCTCGATGAAAAACTGTTTTTT. It yields the protein CSARHLDEKLFF. The chain employs TRBV29-1 and TRBJ1-4; D gene ambiguous. V was pared by 7 bases and J by 6 bases, with 12 bases between. There are 12 residues in the CDR3. From germline, CDR1 is SQVTM and CDR2 ANQGSEA.

In this sample, this clonotype turned up a few times. CDR3 sequence: CASSLEPGGAYEQYF. The DNA of the CDR3 is TGCGCCAGCAGCTTGGAACCAGGGGGCGCGTACGAGCAGTACTTC. This sequence joins TRBV5-1 and TRBJ2-7, with 8 bases that match TRBD1. The CDR3 consists of 15 residues. From germline, CDR1 is SGHRS and CDR2 YFSETQ. The junction had 6 bases not matched to a gene; V was cut back by 0 bases and J by 4 bases.

The chain combines TRBV11-2 with TRBJ2-6, with D unclear. The germline V gene has CDR1 SGHAT and CDR2 FQNNGV. The CDR3 runs 17 residues. V was clipped by 1 base and J by 3 bases, with 13 bases between them. CDR3 protein: CASSLGSHLGGANVLTF. In nucleotides, the CDR3 is TGTGCCAGCAGCTTAGGCAGCCACCTTGGTGGGGCCAACGTCCTGACTTTC.

This clonotype was observed many times. This sequence joins TRBV29-1 and TRBJ2-2, with 12 bases identical to TRBD2. The CDR3 spans 15 residues. V lost 4 bases to trimming and J lost 3 bases; unmatched junction nucleotides: 3. Germline V CDR1 and CDR2: SQVTM, ANQGSEA. This CDR3 reads CSVAGLAGYTGELFF. The CDR3 DNA follows: TGCAGCGTTGCAGGACTAGCGGGGTACACCGGGGAGCTGTTTTTT.

This clonotype has a handful of counts. One junction end disagrees with the germline gene, perhaps due to a read error. The chain employs TRBV11-2 and TRBJ1-3; D unresolved. The CDR3 is made up of 17 amino acids. Germline CDR1 and CDR2: SGHAT and FQNNGV. CDR3 DNA: TGCGCCAGCAGCCAAGATCGAACAGCAAGCTCTGGAAACACCATATATTTT. Protein product: CASSQDRTASSGNTIYF.

This rearrangement joins TRBV29-1 to TRBJ1-2, with D perhaps matching TRBD1 (5 bases). The CDR3 spans 18 residues. V dropped 1 base and J dropped 7 bases, with 28 bases sitting between them. CDR1 and CDR2 from the germline V gene are SQVTM and ANQGSEA. Written as DNA, the CDR3 is TGCAGCGTTGAAGTCGCCAGCAGCCAAGACCCAGGGAGGGGTGGCTACACCTTC. Protein: CSVEVASSQDPGRGGYTF.

This clonotype was recorded a few times. The chain couples TRBV19 to TRBJ1-1, with 7 bases that match TRBD1. This CDR3 contains 15 residues. The germline gives CDR1 LNHDA, CDR2 SQIVND (reference sequence). J was trimmed by 7 bases and V by 4 bases; bases with no gene match: 12. CDR3 residues: CASSSSTGKIGEAFF. CDR3 bases: TGTGCCAGTAGTAGTTCGACAGGGAAGATAGGTGAAGCTTTCTTT.

This clonotype was observed a few times. The chain links TRBV12-3 or TRBV12-4 to TRBJ2-7; 12 bases are shared with TRBD2. There are 18 residues in the CDR3. J gave up 5 bases and V 4 bases, and 15 bases lay outside the gene matches. CDR3 sequence reads: CASSSHPSSGGAPHEQYF. CDR3 nucleotides: TGTGCCAGCAGTTCCCACCCTTCTAGCGGGGGGGCGCCCCACGAGCAGTACTTC.

In this sample, this clonotype turned up many times. The chain's CDR3 is CASTLDPNTEAFF. The CDR3, as DNA: TGTGCCAGCACCCTGGACCCGAACACTGAAGCTTTCTTT. The J gene is TRBJ1-1, the V gene TRBV2; D gene unclear. CDR3 length equals 13 residues. V was shortened by 7 bases and J by 1 base, with 10 bases between the two germline ends. Germline V gene data show CDR1 as SNHLY and CDR2 as FYNNEI.

The V call is TRBV5-8, the J call TRBJ1-1; D is unclear. Germline CDR1 and CDR2: SGHTS and YDEGEE. The V end lost 4 bases, the J end lost 2 bases, and 12 bases lay between the germline ends. This CDR3 region has 14 residues. The CDR3 DNA follows: TGTGCCAGCAGCCCGAAGGCGGTTAACACTGAAGCTTTCTTT. It translates to CASSPKAVNTEAFF.

For this clonotype: Being one base from a much bigger clone, this may be a read error. This sequence joins TRBV5-1 and TRBJ1-1; 7 bases align to TRBD1. V lost 6 bases to trimming and J lost 2 bases; unmatched junction nucleotides: 10. CDR1 SGHRS and CDR2 YFSETQ come from the germline V gene. The CDR3 length is 15 residues. The chain's CDR3 is CASISDRTVNTEAFF. The CDR3 nucleotides read TGCGCCAGCATCTCGGACAGGACTGTAAACACTGAAGCTTTCTTT.

This clonotype was seen many times. This rearrangement joins TRBV20-1 to TRBJ1-2; TRBD1 agrees at 8 bases. There are 14 residues in the CDR3. Germline CDR1 reads DFQATT; CDR2 reads SNEGSKA (reference sequence). The trim removed 0 bases at V and 0 bases at J, leaving 0 bases unmatched. The chain's CDR3 is CSAREGQANYGYTF. CDR3 nucleotide sequence: TGCAGTGCTAGAGAGGGACAGGCTAACTATGGCTACACCTTC.

This clonotype was recorded many times. This chain joins TRBV2 and TRBJ1-6; D is unclear. The CDR3 loop spans 14 amino acids. V lost 7 bases and J lost 6, with 13 bases in between. Germline V gives CDR1 SNHLY, CDR2 FYNNEI. CDR3: CASTEAGSNSPLHF. CDR3 nucleotide sequence: TGTGCCAGCACCGAAGCGGGGAGTAATTCACCCCTCCACTTT.

This chain connects TRBV7-3 to TRBJ2-5; D might be TRBD1 or TRBD2, each matching 5 bases. The CDR3 runs 14 residues. Germline values: CDR1 SGHTA, CDR2 FQGTGA. Trimming stripped 3 bases from V and 8 bases from J, with 16 bases between. The DNA of the CDR3 is TGTGCCAGCAGCTTGGTTGGGGGAAAGAACACCCAGTACTTC. Protein: CASSLVGGKNTQYF.

Comment on this clonotype: Germline is not matched at one junction end, which may reflect a read error. The J gene is TRBJ2-7, the V gene TRBV14; perhaps TRBD1 as D (5 bases). CDR1 SGHDN and CDR2 FVKESK come from the germline V gene. The CDR3 is 13 residues long. The CDR3 protein is CAGSRRGIYEQYF. The CDR3, as DNA: TGTGCCGGCAGCCGTAGGGGAATCTACGAGCAGTACTTC.

The CDR3 DNA reads TGTGCCACCAGCCCTCCGGGACAGACTAACTATGGCTACACCTTC. It specifies CATSPPGQTNYGYTF. The genes are TRBV24-1 and TRBJ1-2, with 7 positions matching TRBD1. Trimming removed 7 bases from V and 0 bases from J; junction bases left unmatched: 7. CDR1 is KGHDR and CDR2 is SFDVKD in the germline V gene. The length of the CDR3 is 15 residues.

This sequence joins TRBV3-1 and TRBJ1-4; no clear D. Germline V gene lookup returns CDR1 LGHDT and CDR2 YNNKEL (reference sequence). The length of the CDR3 is 10 residues. V was shortened by 11 bases and J by 8 bases, with 9 bases between the two germline ends. The CDR3 DNA is TGTGCCCCGGAGTGGGAAAAACTGTTTTTT. It codes for CAPEWEKLFF.

This clonotype was counted a few times. CDR3 in DNA: TGTGCCAGCAGCTCTTCACCGGGACAGCCCTCCTACGAGCAGTACTTC. This codes for CASSSSPGQPSYEQYF. The gene calls are TRBV9 and TRBJ2-7; 7 nucleotides line up with TRBD1. With 4 bases clipped from V and 0 bases from J, the junction kept 10 bases outside the gene matches. This CDR3 contains 16 residues. Germline V gives CDR1 SGDLS, CDR2 YYNGEE.

J is TRBJ2-7 and V is TRBV2; 10 bases fit TRBD1. The CDR3 runs to 15 residues. V lost 5 bases to trimming and J lost 5 bases; unmatched junction nucleotides: 9. Germline CDR1 and CDR2: SNHLY and FYNNEI. The CDR3 DNA follows: TGTGCCAGCAGTCCGTTGGGACAGGGGTTCAACGAGCAGTACTTC. This codes for CASSPLGQGFNEQYF. Full variable domain (missing parts from reference TRBV2 and TRBJ2-7): EPEVTQTPSHQVTQMGQEVILRCVPISNHLYFYWYRQILGQKVEFLVSFYNNEISEKSEIFDDQFSVERPDGSNFTLKIRSTKLEDSAMYFCASSPLGQGFNEQYFGPGTRLTVT.

CDR3 sequence: CASSSPDRGANTEAFF. CDR3 DNA: TGTGCCAGCAGCTCCCCCGACAGGGGGGCGAACACTGAAGCTTTCTTT. The rearrangement uses TRBV7-3 and TRBJ1-1, with 9 bases that match TRBD1. The germline CDR1 and CDR2 sequences are SGHTA and FQGTGA. V shed 4 bases and J 1 base; nucleotides not matched to a gene: 7. CDR3 length: 16 amino acids. The full variable domain, rest sourced from reference TRBV7-3 and TRBJ1-1, is GAGVSQTPSNKVTEKGKYVELRCDPISGHTALYWYRQSLGQGPEFLIYFQGTGAADDSGLPNDRFFAVRPEGSVSTLKIQRTERGDSAVYLCASSSPDRGANTEAFFGQGTRLTVV.